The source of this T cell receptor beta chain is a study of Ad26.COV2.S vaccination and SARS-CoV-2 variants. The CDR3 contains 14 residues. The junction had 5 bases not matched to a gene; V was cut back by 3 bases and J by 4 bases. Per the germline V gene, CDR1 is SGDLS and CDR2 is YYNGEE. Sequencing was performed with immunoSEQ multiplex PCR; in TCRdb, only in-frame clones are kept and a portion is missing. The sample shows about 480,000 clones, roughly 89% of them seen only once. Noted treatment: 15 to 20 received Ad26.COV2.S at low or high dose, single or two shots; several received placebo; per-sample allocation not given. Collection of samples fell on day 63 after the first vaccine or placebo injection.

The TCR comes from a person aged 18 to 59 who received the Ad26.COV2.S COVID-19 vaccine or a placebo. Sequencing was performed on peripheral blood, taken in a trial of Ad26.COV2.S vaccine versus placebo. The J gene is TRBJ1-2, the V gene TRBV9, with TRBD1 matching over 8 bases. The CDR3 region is CASSAGQGRYGYTF. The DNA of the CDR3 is TGTGCCAGCAGCGCCGGACAGGGTCGCTATGGCTACACCTTC.